Listed here are 8 T cell receptor beta chains from one sample, sequenced in a study of T cells in localized non-small cell lung cancer. The repertoire was sequenced with immunoSEQ multiplex PCR; TCRdb's copy has only in-frame clones and lacks some. The profile shows some 4,600 clones, about 92% of them singletons. The material sequenced was peripheral blood, taken before any cancer treatment. The receptors were sampled from a woman aged 40 to 75 with stage I lung adenocarcinoma.

The chain joins TRBV11-2 to TRBJ2-1; D is undetermined. There are 15 residues in the CDR3. V lost 5 bases, J lost 1 base, and 12 bases lay in between. Germline V lookup: CDR1 SGHAT, CDR2 FQNNGV. The CDR3 nucleotides are TGTGCCAGCAGCCCCTCCACCCAGTCCTACAATGAGCAGTTCTTC. Translation: CASSPSTQSYNEQFF. The full variable domain, its missing parts supplied by reference TRBV11-2 and TRBJ2-1, is EAGVAQSPRYKIIEKRQSVAFWCNPISGHATLYWYQQILGQGPKLLIQFQNNGVVDDSQLPKDRFSAERLKGVDSTLKIQPAKLEDSAVYLCASSPSTQSYNEQFFGPGTRLTVL.

The chain combines TRBV25-1 with TRBJ2-5; D gene ambiguous. The J call may be in error: the DNA end matches TRBJ2-7 better. This CDR3 has 14 residues. The germline gives CDR1 MGHDK, CDR2 SYGVNS. Written as DNA, the CDR3 is TGTGCCAGCAGTGATCAAGGACGCACCTACGAGCAGTACTTC. Residues: CASSDQGRTYEQYF.

The genes are TRBV19 and TRBJ1-1, with 10 bases identical to TRBD1. CDR1 LNHDA and CDR2 SQIVND come from the germline V gene (reference sequence). The CDR3 runs to 16 residues. V shed 6 bases and J 0 bases; nucleotides not matched to a gene: 7. The CDR3 spells CASSPRQGAVNTEAFF. For the CDR3, the DNA is TGTGCCAGTAGCCCTCGACAGGGGGCGGTGAACACTGAAGCTTTCTTT.

The chain employs TRBV25-1 and TRBJ2-7, with 8 bases identical to TRBD1. The V gene end was trimmed by 6 bases and the J gene end by 3 bases; junction bases not matched to a gene: 16. CDR1 is MGHDK and CDR2 is SYGVNS in the germline V gene. This CDR3 region has 17 residues. The CDR3 sequence is CASSLTGVYGKGYEQYF. The DNA of the CDR3 is TGTGCCAGCAGCCTGACAGGGGTTTACGGTAAAGGCTACGAGCAGTACTTC.

The CDR3 loop is CASSLIGGTEAFF. The CDR3 DNA is TGCGCCAGCAGCTTGATAGGGGGCACTGAAGCTTTCTTT. The chain employs TRBV5-1 and TRBJ1-1; a weak D match, TRBD1 (6 bases). The CDR3 runs to 13 residues. Trimming pared 1 base from V and 4 bases from J, leaving 8 bases between. Germline CDR1 and CDR2: SGHRS and YFSETQ.

The rearrangement uses TRBV9 and TRBJ2-1, with D perhaps matching TRBD1 (5 bases). The germline V gene has CDR1 SGDLS and CDR2 YYNGEE. V lost 0 bases to trimming and J lost 13 bases, with 11 bases between them. The CDR3 loop spans 12 amino acids. For the CDR3, the DNA is TGTGCCAGCAGCGTAGACAGGCTTCCTCAGTTCTTC. It translates to CASSVDRLPQFF.

Notes on this clone: In the same sample, other DNA sequences code for this CDR3. The chain combines TRBV28 with TRBJ1-2; 11 bases are a match to TRBD1. V dropped 5 bases and J dropped 4; count of bases not matched to a gene: 6. This CDR3 is 15 amino acids long. Germline V gene sequence: CDR1 MDHEN, CDR2 SYDVKM. As DNA, the CDR3 is TGTGCCAGCAGTCCTCAGGGACAGGGGGGCTATGGCTACACCTTC. Protein: CASSPQGQGGYGYTF.

The chain couples TRBV6-1 to TRBJ2-5; D gene unclear. The V gene's germline CDR1 is MNHNS and CDR2 SASEGT. Trimming removed 3 bases from V and 0 bases from J, with 5 bases in between. CDR3 length: 13 residues. The CDR3 bases are TGTGCCAGCAGTGACCCAAACCAAGAGACCCAGTACTTC. Encoded protein: CASSDPNQETQYF.